The TCR beta chain under discussion was sequenced for a study of cytomegalovirus exposure and HLA in healthy donors. This PCR relied on a set of 60 Vbeta primers and 13 Jbeta primers. Sequencing used immunoSEQ multiplex PCR; TCRdb keeps in-frame clones, though not all of them. The repertoire holds approximately 100,000 clones, 50% to 75% seen once, with about 3.9% in the top ten. This CDR3 region has 16 residues. Germline V gene data show CDR1 as LNHNV and CDR2 as YYDKDF (reference sequence). Trimming left V 1 base short and J 7 bases short, with 17 bases between. This TCR was recovered from a man younger than 40 in good health and CMV-seronegative. The chain employs TRBV15 and TRBJ1-3; unclear D gene. The source material was PBMCs. The chain's CDR3 is CATSRGREPLGNTIYF. In nucleotides, the CDR3 is TGTGCCACCAGCAGAGGACGAGAGCCATTGGGCAACACCATATATTTT. Full variable domain (rest looked up from reference TRBV15 and TRBJ1-3): DAMVIQNPRYQVTQFGKPVTLSCSQTLNHNVMYWYQQKSSQAPKLLFHYYDKDFNNEADTPDNFQSRRPNTSFCFLDIRSPGLGDTAMYLCATSRGREPLGNTIYFGEGSWLTVV.